The TCR beta chain under discussion was sequenced for a study of blood T cell repertoires in COVID-19 (dated by TCRdb to 2018 to 2020). With respect to the entire study: Collaborator samples came from the United States, Italy and Spain and covered acute and convalescent phases of COVID-19. Nearly every sample came with metadata listing a de-identified subject ID, COVID-19 status, age in years and sex. Deeply sampled blood TCRbeta repertoires from subjects exposed to, actively infected with, or recovered from COVID-19 were included in the dataset. Samples were obtained from the ongoing ImmuneRACE study (first 160 participants) and from 950 to 1,500 subjects provided by 6 global collaborators. Where HLA class I and class II types were available, the types were taken from metadata supplied by the sample provider, not from assay-based typing. The prospective study material was composed of cDNA or gDNA derived from T cells, B-cell-depleted T cells, or PBMCs. The repertoires were released in a freely available public database meant as a resource for research on the immune response to SARS-CoV-2.

The immunoSEQ Assay, a bias-controlled multiplex PCR, was used to amplify TCRbeta CDR3 regions from genomic DNA. In the authors' own workflow: Within the assay, amplification of reference gene primers was used to estimate how many nucleated cells each sample contained. Sequence reads were collapsed and filtered to measure the absolute abundance of every unique TCRbeta CDR3 rearrangement. For each sample, productive Simpson clonality was calculated by taking the square root of Simpson's diversity index across productive rearrangements. The source is immuneACCESS, and TCRdb retained only in-frame sequences with V and J called. Part of the clones is not carried over; for the studies checked, unresolved V genes explain less than half of this, and the remainder is unexplained. That table gives V, J and clone size, and the DNA gave D and trimming. This sample has 330,000 or so clones in its table, and approximately 91% of those were observed once. The ten largest account for about 0.94% of the sample.

The research as a whole found: Clinical and demographic metadata were provided uncurated, with the amount varying by source and participant.

Worth noting for this clone: Its antigen is unknown. Per-base qualities were not stored, and no clone one base away is much larger.

CDR1 and CDR2, per the germline V gene, are SGDLS and YYNGEE. V and J are trimmed by 0 bases and 4 bases, and the gene matches miss 4 bases of the junction. The CDR3 contains 14 residues, cysteine and phenylalanine counted. The sequence is cut down to CDR3 DNA, 42 bases in frame from base 1. Participants in the prospective study were aged about 18 to 90 years, lived in 20 to 25 United States geographic areas, and enrolled through a virtual design. In the prospective study, participants were assigned to cohorts based on the clinical history participants reported in a screening survey and a study questionnaire. Exposed participants had been in contact with someone with a PCR-confirmed or clinician-diagnosed COVID-19 case within 2 weeks of study entry. Each participant in the prospective study had whole blood, serum and a nasopharyngeal or oropharyngeal swab collected by mobile phlebotomists. Additional blood draws and questionnaires over an approximately 2-month period could optionally be provided by prospective study participants. Blood samples from the prospective study were shipped frozen or at room temperature prior to DNA extraction.

This receptor was obtained from a woman in her twenties or thirties who had been exposed to COVID-19. This sequence uses TRBV9 and TRBJ2-7, and 7 bases in between align with TRBD1. Sequenced material: PBMCs or T cells enriched from blood (not recorded which). The nucleotide sequence is given as TGTGCCAGCAGCGTAGGACAGGGAGAGTACGAGCAGTACTTC. Its amino acids are CASSVGQGEYEQYF.